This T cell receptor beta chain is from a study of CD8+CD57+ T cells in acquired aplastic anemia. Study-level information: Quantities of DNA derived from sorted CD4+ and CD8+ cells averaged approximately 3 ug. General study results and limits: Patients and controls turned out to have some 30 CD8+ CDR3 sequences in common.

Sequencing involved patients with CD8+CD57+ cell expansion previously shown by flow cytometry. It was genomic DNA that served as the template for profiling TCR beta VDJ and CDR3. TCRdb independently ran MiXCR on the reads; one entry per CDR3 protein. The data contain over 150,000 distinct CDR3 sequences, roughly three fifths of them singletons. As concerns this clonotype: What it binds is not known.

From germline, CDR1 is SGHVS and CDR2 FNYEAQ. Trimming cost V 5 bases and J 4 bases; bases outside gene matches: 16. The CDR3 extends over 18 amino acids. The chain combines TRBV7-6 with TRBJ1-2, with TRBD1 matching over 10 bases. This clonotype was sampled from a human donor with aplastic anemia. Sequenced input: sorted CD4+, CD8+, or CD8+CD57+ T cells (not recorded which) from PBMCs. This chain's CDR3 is CASSLPTGGRDGGYGYTF. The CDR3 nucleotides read TGTGCCAGCAGCCTACCGACAGGGGGCAGGGACGGCGGCTATGGCTACACCTTC.